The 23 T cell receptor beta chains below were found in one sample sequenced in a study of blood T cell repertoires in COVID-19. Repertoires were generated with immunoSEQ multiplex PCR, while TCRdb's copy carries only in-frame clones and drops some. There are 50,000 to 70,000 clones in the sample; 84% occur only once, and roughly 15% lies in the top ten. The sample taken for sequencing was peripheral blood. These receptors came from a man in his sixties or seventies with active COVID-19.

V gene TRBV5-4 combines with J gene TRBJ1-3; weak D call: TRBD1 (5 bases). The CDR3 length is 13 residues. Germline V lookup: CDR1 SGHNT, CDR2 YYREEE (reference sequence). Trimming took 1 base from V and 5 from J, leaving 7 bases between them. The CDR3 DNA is TGTGCCAGCAGCTTGCAGGGAAGAAACACCATATATTTT. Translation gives CASSLQGRNTIYF. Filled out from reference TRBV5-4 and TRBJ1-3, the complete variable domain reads ETGVTQSPTHLIKTRGQQVTLRCSSQSGHNTVSWYQQALGQGPQFIFQYYREEENGRGNFPPRFSGLQFPNYSSELNVNALELDDSALYLCASSLQGRNTIYFGEGSWLTVV.

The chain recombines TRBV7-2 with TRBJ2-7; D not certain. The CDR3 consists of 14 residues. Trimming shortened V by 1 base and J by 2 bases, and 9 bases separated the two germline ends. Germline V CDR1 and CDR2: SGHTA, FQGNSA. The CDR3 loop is CASSLDRNTYEQYF. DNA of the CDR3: TGTGCCAGCAGCTTAGACAGAAATACCTACGAGCAGTACTTC.

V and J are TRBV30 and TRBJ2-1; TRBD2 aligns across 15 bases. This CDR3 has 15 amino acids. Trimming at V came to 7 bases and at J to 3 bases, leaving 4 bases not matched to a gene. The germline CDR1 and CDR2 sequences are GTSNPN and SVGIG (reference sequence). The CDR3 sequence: CAFRGLAGGYNEQFF. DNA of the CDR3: TGTGCCTTCCGGGGACTAGCGGGAGGCTACAATGAGCAGTTCTTC.

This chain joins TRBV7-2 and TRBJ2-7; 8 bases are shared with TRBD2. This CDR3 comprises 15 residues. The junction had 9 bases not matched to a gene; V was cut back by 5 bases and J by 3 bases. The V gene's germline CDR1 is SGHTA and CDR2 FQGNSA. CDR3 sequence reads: CASSHRPGGIYEQYF. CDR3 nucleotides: TGTGCCAGCAGCCATCGGCCGGGGGGGATCTACGAGCAGTACTTC.

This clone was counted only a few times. The CDR3 here is CASTRAAGGGGELFF. In nucleotides, the CDR3 is TGTGCCAGCACGCGGGCGGCGGGAGGTGGCGGGGAGCTGTTTTTT. The chain carries TRBV6-6 and TRBJ2-2; 8 nucleotides line up with TRBD2. In germline, CDR1 is MNHNY, CDR2 SVGAGI (reference sequence). There are 15 residues in the CDR3. V shed 7 bases, J shed 7 bases, and the junction held 11 bases outside the gene matches.

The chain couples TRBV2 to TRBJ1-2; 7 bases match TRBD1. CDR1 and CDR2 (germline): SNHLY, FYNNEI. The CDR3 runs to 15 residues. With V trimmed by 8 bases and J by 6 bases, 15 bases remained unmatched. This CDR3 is CASRYDREGRNGYTF. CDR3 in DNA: TGTGCCAGCCGTTACGACAGGGAAGGGCGCAATGGCTACACCTTC. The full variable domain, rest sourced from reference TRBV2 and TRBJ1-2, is EPEVTQTPSHQVTQMGQEVILRCVPISNHLYFYWYRQILGQKVEFLVSFYNNEISEKSEIFDDQFSVERPDGSNFTLKIRSTKLEDSAMYFCASRYDREGRNGYTFGSGTRLTVV.

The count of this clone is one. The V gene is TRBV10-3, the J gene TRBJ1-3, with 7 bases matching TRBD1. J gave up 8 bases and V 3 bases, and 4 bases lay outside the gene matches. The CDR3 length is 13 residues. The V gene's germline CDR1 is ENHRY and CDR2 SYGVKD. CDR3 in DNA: TGTGCCATCAGTGAACAGGGGTCGGACACCATATATTTT. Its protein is CAISEQGSDTIYF.

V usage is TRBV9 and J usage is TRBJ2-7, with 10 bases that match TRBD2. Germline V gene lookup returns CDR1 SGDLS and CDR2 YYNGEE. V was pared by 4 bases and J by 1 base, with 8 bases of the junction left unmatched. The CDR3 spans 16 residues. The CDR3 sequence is CASSTLAGVSSYEQYF. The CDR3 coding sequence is TGTGCCAGCAGCACTCTAGCGGGAGTATCATCCTACGAGCAGTACTTC.

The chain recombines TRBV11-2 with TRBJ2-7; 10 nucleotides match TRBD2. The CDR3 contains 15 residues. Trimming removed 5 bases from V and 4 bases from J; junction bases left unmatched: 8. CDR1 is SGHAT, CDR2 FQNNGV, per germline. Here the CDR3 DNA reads TGTGCCAGCAGCCCCGGACTAGCGGATGTATACGAGCAGTACTTC. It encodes CASSPGLADVYEQYF.

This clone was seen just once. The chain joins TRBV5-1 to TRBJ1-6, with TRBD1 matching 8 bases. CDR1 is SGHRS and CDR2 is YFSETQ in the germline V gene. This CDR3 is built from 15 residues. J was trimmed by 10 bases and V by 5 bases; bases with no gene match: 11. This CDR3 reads CASSQQGQGSSPLHF. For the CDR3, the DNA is TGCGCCAGCAGTCAACAAGGACAGGGTTCGTCACCCCTCCACTTT.

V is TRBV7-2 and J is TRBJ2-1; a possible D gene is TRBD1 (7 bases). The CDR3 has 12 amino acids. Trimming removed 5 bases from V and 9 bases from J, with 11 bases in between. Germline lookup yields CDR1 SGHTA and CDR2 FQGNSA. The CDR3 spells CASSAGQPEQFF. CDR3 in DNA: TGTGCCAGCAGCGCGGGACAGCCTGAGCAGTTCTTC.

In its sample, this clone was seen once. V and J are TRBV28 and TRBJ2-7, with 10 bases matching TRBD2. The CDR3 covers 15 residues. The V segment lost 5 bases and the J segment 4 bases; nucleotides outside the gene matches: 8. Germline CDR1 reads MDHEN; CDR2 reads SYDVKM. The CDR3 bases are TGTGCCAGCAGTCAGGGGACTAGCGAAAGATACGAGCAGTACTTC. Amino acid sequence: CASSQGTSERYEQYF.

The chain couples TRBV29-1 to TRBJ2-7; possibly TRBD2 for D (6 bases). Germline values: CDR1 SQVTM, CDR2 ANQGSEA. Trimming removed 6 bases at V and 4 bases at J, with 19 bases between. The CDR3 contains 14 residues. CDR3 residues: CSVRDGSSMYEQYF. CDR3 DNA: TGCAGCGTGCGGGACGGGAGTAGCATGTACGAGCAGTACTTC.

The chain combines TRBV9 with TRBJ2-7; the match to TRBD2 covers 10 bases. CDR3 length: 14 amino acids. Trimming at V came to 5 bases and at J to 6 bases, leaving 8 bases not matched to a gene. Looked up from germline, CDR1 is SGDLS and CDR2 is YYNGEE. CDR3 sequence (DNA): TGTGCCAGCAGTCTATCCGGGACTAGCGTCGAGCAGTACTTC. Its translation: CASSLSGTSVEQYF.

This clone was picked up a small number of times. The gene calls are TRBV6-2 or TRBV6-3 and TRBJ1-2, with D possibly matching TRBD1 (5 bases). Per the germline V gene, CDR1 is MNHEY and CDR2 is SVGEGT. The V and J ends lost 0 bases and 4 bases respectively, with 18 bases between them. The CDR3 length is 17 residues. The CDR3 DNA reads TGTGCCAGCAGTTACTCATTGACAGCCCCCGAGACCTATGGCTACACCTTC. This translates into CASSYSLTAPETYGYTF.

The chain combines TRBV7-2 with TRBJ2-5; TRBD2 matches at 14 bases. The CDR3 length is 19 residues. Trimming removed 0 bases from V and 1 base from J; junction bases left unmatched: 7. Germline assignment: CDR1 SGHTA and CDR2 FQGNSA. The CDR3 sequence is CASSLASRLAGGGQETQYF. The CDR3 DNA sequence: TGTGCCAGCAGCTTAGCTTCGAGACTAGCGGGAGGGGGCCAAGAGACCCAGTACTTC.

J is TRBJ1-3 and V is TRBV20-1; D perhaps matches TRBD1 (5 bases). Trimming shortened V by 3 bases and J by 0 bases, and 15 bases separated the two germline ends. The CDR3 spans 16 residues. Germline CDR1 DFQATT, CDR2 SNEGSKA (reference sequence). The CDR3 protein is CSASSRGGFSGNTIYF. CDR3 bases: TGCAGTGCTAGTTCCCGGGGGGGGTTCTCTGGAAACACCATATATTTT.

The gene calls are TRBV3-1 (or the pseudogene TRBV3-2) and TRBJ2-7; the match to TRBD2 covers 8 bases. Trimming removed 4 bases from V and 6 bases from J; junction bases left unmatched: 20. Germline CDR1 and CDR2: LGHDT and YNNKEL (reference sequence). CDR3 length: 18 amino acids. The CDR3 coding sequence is TGTGCCAGCAGCCCGTCCTTGGGTACCGGGACTAGAGTAGGCGAGCAGTACTTC. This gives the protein CASSPSLGTGTRVGEQYF.

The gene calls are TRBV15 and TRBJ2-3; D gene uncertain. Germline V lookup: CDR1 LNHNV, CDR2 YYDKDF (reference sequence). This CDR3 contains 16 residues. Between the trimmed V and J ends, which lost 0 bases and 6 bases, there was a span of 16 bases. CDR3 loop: CATSRDRLLYTDTQYF. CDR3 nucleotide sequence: TGTGCCACCAGCAGAGATCGACTTCTCTACACGGATACGCAGTATTTT.

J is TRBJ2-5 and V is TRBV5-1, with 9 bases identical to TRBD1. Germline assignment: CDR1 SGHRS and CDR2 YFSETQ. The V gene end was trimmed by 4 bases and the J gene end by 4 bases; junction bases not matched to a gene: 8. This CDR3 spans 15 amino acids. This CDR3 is CASSDWTGALETQYF. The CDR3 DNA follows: TGCGCCAGCAGCGACTGGACAGGGGCCCTAGAGACCCAGTACTTC. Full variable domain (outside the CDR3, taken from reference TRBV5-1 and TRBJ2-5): KAGVTQTPRYLIKTRGQQVTLSCSPISGHRSVSWYQQTPGQGLQFLFEYFSETQRNKGNFPGRFSGRQFSNSRSEMNVSTLELGDSALYLCASSDWTGALETQYFGPGTRLLVL.

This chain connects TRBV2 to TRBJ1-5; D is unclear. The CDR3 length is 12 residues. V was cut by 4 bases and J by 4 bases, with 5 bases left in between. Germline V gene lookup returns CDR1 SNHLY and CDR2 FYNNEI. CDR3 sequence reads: CASSGRNQPQHF. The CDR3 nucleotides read TGTGCCAGCAGTGGGCGGAATCAGCCCCAGCATTTT.

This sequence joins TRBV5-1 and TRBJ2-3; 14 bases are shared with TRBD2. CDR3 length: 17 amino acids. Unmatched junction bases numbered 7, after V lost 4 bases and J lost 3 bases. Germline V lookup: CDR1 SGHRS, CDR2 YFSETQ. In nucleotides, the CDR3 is TGCGCCAGCAGCAGGGGACTAGCGGGAGATCTGACAGATACGCAGTATTTT. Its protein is CASSRGLAGDLTDTQYF.

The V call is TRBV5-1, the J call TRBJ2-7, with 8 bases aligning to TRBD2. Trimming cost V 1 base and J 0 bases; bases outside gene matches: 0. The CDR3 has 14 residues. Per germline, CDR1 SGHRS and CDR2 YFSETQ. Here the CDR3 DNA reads TGCGCCAGCAGCTTGACTAGCGGCTCCTACGAGCAGTACTTC. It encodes CASSLTSGSYEQYF.